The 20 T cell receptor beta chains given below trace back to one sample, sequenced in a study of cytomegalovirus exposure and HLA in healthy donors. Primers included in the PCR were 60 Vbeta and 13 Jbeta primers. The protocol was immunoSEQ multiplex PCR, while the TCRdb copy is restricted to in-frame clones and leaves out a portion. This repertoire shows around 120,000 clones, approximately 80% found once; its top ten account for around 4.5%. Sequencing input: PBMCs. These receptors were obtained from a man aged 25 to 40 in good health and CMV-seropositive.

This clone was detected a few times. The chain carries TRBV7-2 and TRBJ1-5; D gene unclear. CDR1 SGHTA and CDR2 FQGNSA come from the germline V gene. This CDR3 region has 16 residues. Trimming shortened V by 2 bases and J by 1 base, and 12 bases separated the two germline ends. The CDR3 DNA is TGTGCCAGCAGCTTACTTGGAGGGCGGAGCAATCAGCCCCAGCATTTT. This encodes CASSLLGGRSNQPQHF.

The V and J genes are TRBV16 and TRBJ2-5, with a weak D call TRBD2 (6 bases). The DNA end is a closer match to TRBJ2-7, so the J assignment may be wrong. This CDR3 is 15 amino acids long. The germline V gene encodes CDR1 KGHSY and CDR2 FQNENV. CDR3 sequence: CASSARDSGAYEQYF. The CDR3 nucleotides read TGTGCCAGCAGCGCCCGGGACTCAGGAGCTTACGAGCAGTACTTC.

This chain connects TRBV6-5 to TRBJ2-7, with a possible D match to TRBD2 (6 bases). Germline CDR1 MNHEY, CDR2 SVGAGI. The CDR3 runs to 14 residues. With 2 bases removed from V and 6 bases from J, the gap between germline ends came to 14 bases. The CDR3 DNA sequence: TGTGCCAGCAGTTACGTCGGCGGGGTTGTCGAGCAGTACTTC. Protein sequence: CASSYVGGVVEQYF.

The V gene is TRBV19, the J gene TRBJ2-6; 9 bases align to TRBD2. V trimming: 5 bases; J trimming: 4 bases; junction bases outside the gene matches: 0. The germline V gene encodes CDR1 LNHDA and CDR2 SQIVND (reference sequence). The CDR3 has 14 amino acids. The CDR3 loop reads CASSAGGGANVLTF. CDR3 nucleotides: TGTGCCAGTAGTGCGGGAGGGGGGGCCAACGTCCTGACTTTC.

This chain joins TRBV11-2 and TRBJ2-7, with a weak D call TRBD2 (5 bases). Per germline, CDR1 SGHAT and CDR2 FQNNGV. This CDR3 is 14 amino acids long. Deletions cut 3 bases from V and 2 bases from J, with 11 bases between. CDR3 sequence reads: CASSFTGSTYEQYF. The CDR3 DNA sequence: TGTGCCAGCAGCTTCACGGGAAGTACCTACGAGCAGTACTTC.

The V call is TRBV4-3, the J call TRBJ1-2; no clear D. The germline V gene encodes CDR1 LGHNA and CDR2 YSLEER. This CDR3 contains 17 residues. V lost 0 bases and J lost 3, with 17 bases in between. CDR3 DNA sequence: TGCGCCAGCAGCCAAGATTGGGCATCTCGGGGTTACTATGGCTACACCTTC. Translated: CASSQDWASRGYYGYTF.

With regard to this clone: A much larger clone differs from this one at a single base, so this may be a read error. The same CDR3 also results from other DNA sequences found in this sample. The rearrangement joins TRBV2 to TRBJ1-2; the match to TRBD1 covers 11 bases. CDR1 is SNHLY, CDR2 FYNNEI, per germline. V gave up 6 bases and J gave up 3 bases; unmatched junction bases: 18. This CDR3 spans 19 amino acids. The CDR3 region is CASSEKGGTGGTLYYGYTF. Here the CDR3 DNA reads TGTGCCAGCAGCGAAAAGGGAGGGACAGGGGGGACCCTCTACTATGGCTACACCTTC.

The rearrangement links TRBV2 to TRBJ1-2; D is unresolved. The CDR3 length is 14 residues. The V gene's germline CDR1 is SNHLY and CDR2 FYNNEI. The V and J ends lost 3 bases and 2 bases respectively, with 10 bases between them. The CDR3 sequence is CASSEGRVNYGYTF. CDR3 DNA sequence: TGTGCCAGCAGTGAGGGGAGGGTAAACTATGGCTACACCTTC.

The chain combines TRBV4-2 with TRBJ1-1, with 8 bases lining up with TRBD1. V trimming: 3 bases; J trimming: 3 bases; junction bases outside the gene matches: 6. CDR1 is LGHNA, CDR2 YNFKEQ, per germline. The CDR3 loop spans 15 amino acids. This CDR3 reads CASSHDRGRYTEAFF. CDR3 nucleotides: TGTGCCAGCAGCCACGACAGGGGAAGGTACACTGAAGCTTTCTTT.

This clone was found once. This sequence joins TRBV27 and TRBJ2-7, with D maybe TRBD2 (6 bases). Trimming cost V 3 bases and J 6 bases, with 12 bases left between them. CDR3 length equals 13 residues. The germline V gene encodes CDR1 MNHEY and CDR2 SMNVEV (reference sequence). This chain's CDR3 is CASSFGGPGEQYF. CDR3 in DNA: TGTGCCAGCAGTTTCGGGGGTCCCGGCGAGCAGTACTTC.

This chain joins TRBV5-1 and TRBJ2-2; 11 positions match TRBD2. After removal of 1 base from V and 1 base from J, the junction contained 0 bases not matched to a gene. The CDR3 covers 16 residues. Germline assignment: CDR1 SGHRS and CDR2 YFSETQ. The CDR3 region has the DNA TGCGCCAGCAGCTTGACTAGCGGGGGGAACACCGGGGAGCTGTTTTTT. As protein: CASSLTSGGNTGELFF.

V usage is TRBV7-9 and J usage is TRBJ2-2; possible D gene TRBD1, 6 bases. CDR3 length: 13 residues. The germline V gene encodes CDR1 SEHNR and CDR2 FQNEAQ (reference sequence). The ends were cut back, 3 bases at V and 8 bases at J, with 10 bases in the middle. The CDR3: CASSFTGSGELFF. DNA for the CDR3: TGTGCCAGCAGCTTTACAGGGTCTGGGGAGCTGTTTTTT.

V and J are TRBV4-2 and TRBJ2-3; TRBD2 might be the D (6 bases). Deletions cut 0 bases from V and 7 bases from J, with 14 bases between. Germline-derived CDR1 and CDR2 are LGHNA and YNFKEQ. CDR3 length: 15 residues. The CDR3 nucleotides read TGTGCCAGCAGCCAAGATCTTTCGACTAGGTATACGCAGTATTTT. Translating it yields CASSQDLSTRYTQYF.

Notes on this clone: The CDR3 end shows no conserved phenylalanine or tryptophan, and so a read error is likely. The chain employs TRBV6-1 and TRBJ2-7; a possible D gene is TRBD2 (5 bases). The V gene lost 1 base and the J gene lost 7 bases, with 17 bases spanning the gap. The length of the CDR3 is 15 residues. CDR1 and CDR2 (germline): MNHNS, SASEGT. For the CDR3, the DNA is TGTGCCAGCAGTGAAGGACGGAGGCCTTGGGGAGAGCAGTACCTC. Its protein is CASSEGRRPWGEQYL.

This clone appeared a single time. CDR3 sequence: CASSFTNTGELFF. The CDR3 DNA follows: TGTGCCAGCAGCTTTACGAACACCGGGGAGCTGTTTTTT. V is TRBV11-2 and J is TRBJ2-2; D is uncertain. Trimming removed 3 bases from V and 0 bases from J, with 2 bases in between. CDR1 and CDR2 from the germline V gene are SGHAT and FQNNGV. This CDR3 is 13 amino acids long.

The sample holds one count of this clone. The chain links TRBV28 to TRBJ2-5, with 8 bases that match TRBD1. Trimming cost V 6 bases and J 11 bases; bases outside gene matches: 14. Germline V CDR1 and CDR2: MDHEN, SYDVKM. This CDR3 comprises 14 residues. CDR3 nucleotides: TGTGCCAGCAGACTTGCGGACAGGGTGGGAGAGCAGTACTTC. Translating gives CASRLADRVGEQYF.

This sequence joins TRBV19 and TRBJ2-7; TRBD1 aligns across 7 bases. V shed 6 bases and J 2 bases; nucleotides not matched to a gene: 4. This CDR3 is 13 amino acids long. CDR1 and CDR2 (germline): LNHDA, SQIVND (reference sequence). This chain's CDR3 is CASSGTATYEQYF. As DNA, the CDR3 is TGTGCCAGTAGCGGGACAGCCACCTACGAGCAGTACTTC. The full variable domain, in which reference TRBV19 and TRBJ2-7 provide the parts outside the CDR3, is DGGITQSPKYLFRKEGQNVTLSCEQNLNHDAMYWYRQDPGQGLRLIYYSQIVNDFQKGDIAEGYSVSREKKESFPLTVTSAQKNPTAFYLCASSGTATYEQYFGPGTRLTVT.

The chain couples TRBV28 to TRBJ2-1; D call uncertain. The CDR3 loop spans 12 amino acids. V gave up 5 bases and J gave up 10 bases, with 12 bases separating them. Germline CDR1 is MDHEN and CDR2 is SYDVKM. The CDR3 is CASSRSLGEQFF. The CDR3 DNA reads TGTGCCAGCAGTCGGTCTCTCGGGGAGCAGTTCTTC. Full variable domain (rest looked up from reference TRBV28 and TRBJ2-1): DVKVTQSSRYLVKRTGEKVFLECVQDMDHENMFWYRQDPGLGLRLIYFSYDVKMKEKGDIPEGYSVSREKKERFSLILESASTNQTSMYLCASSRSLGEQFFGPGTRLTVL.

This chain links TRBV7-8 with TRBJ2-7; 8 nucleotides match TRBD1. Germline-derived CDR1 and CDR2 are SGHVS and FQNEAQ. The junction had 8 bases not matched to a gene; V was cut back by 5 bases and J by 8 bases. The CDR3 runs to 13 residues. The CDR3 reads CASSPGQGLKQYF. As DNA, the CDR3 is TGTGCCAGCAGCCCTGGACAGGGCCTCAAGCAGTACTTC.

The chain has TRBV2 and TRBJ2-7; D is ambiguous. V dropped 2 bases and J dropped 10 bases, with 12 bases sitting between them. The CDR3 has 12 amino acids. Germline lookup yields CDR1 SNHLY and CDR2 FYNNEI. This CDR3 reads CASSERFPPQYF. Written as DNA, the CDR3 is TGTGCCAGCAGTGAACGGTTCCCCCCTCAGTACTTC.